This passage covers 5 T cell receptor beta chains from one sample sequenced in a study of technical replicates of blood from a few donors. Here immunoSEQ multiplex PCR was the method, and the copy in TCRdb shows in-frame clones only, minus some. The profile shows around 92,000 clones, about 95% of them singletons. The source material was T cells isolated from PBMCs. The receptors here all came from a human donor in good health.

V and J are TRBV5-5 and TRBJ2-7, with a weak D call TRBD1 (5 bases). Trimming removed 0 bases from V and 2 bases from J, with 9 bases in between. There are 14 residues in the CDR3. Germline-derived CDR1 and CDR2 are SGHKS and YYEKEE (reference sequence). CDR3 sequence: CASSLVTDTYEQYF. The CDR3 DNA reads TGTGCCAGCAGCTTGGTGACAGACACCTACGAGCAGTACTTC.

The chain is built from TRBV28 and TRBJ1-2, with 7 nucleotides matching TRBD1. Unmatched junction bases numbered 12, after V lost 2 bases and J lost 3 bases. Per germline, CDR1 MDHEN and CDR2 SYDVKM. The CDR3 spans 17 residues. The CDR3 here is CASSLTSRGDRDYGYTF. For the CDR3, the DNA is TGTGCCAGCAGTTTAACTTCCCGGGGAGACAGGGACTATGGCTACACCTTC.

The chain couples TRBV7-8 to TRBJ1-2, with D perhaps matching TRBD1 (6 bases). Trimming took off 6 bases at V and 7 bases at J, with 18 bases between the two ends. Germline V gene data show CDR1 as SGHVS and CDR2 as FQNEAQ. This CDR3 has 14 amino acids. The CDR3 spells CASSNTGGRGGYTF. The CDR3, as DNA: TGTGCCAGCAGTAACACGGGGGGCCGGGGTGGCTACACCTTC.

This clone was recorded only once. The chain combines TRBV2 with TRBJ1-6, with D hard to call. The CDR3 runs 16 residues. The V end lost 0 bases, the J end lost 7 bases, and 13 bases lay between the germline ends. Germline-derived CDR1 and CDR2 are SNHLY and FYNNEI. In DNA form, the CDR3 reads TGTGCCAGCAGTGAAGCAGCGGGGTACCGGAATTCACCCCTCCACTTT. Protein: CASSEAAGYRNSPLHF. The whole variable domain, filled in from reference TRBV2 and TRBJ1-6, reads EPEVTQTPSHQVTQMGQEVILRCVPISNHLYFYWYRQILGQKVEFLVSFYNNEISEKSEIFDDQFSVERPDGSNFTLKIRSTKLEDSAMYFCASSEAAGYRNSPLHFGNGTRLTVT.

The chain carries TRBV10-1 and TRBJ2-7; D is uncertain. V was clipped by 3 bases and J by 5 bases, with 14 bases between them. This CDR3 is 14 amino acids long. Germline loops: CDR1 WNHNN, CDR2 SYGVQD (reference sequence). CDR3 in amino acids: CASSDSIAVNEQYF. CDR3 sequence (DNA): TGCGCCAGCAGTGATTCTATAGCCGTCAACGAGCAGTACTTC.